This paragraph reports one T cell receptor (beta chain). There are 13 residues in the CDR3. Trimming shortened V by 10 bases and J by 0 bases, and 12 bases separated the two germline ends. The germline CDR1 and CDR2 sequences are LNHDA and SQIVND (reference sequence). This entry belongs to a study of Tregs in tolerant kidney transplant recipients. Repertoires were generated with immunoSEQ multiplex PCR, while TCRdb's copy carries only in-frame clones and drops some. Here the sample spans around 98,000 clones, approximately 93% being singletons. The sample here was CD4+ T cells from blood, taken before the transplant. This chain links TRBV19 with TRBJ1-1; a weak D match, TRBD1 (6 bases). The sequence came from a human donor who received a combined kidney and bone marrow transplant. The CDR3 spells CATSEGVNTEAFF. DNA for the CDR3: TGTGCCACCAGCGAGGGGGTGAACACTGAAGCTTTCTTT.